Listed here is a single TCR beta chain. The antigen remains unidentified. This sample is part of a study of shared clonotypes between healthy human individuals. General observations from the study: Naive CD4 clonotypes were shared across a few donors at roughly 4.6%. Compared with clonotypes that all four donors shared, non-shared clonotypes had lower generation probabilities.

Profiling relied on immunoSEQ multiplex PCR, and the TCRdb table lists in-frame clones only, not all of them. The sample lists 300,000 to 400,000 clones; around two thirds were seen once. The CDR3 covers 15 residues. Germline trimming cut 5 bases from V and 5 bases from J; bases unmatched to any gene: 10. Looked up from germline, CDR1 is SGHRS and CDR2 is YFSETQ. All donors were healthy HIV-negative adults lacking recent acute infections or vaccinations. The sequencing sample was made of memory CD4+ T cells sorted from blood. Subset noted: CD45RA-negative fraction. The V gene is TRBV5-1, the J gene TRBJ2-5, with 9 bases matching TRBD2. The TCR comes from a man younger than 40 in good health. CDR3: CASRDLAGDGETQYF. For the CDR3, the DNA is TGCGCCAGCAGGGATTTAGCGGGAGATGGGGAGACCCAGTACTTC.